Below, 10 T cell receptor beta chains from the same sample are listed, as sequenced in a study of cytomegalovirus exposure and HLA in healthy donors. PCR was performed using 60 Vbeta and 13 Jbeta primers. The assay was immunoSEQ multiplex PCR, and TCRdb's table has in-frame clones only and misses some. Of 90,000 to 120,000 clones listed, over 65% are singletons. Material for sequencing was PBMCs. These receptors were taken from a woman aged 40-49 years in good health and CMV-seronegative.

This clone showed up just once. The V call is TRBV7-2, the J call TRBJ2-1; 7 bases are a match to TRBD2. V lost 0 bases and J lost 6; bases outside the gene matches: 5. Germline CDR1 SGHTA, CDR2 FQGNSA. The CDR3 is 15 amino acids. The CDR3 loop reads CASSLAQGGFNEQFF. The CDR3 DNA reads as TGTGCCAGCAGCTTAGCGCAGGGAGGGTTCAATGAGCAGTTCTTC.

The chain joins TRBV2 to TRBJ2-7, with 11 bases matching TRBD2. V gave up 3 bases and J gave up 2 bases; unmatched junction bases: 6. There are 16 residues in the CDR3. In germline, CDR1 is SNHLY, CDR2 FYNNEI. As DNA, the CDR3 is TGTGCCAGCAGTGACTTGTCGGGACTAGCGGCCTACGAGCAGTACTTC. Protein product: CASSDLSGLAAYEQYF.

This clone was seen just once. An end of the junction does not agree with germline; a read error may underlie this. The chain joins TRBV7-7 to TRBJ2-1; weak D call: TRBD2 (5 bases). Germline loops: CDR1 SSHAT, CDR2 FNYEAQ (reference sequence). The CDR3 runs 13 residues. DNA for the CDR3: TGTGCTAGCAGCAGTGGAGGATTCAATGAGCAGTTCTTC. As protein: CASSSGGFNEQFF.

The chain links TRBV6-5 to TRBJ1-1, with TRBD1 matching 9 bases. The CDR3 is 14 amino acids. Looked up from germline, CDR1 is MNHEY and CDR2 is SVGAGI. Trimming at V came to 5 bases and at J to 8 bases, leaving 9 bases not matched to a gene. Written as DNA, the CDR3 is TGTGCCAGCAGTCCCCGGGACAGGGTTTCCGAAGCTTTCTTT. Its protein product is CASSPRDRVSEAFF.

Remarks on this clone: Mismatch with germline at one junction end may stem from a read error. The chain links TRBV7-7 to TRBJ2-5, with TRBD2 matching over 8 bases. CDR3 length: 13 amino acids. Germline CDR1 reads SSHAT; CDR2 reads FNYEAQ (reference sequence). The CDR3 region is CASSVSGRETQYF. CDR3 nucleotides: TGTGCTAGCAGCGTCAGCGGGAGAGAGACCCAGTACTTC.

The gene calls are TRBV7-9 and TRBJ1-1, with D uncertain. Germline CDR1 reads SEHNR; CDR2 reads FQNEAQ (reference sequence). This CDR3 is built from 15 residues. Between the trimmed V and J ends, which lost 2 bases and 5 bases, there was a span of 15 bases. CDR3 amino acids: CASSLSAGMETEAFF. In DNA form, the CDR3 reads TGTGCCAGCAGCTTAAGTGCCGGGATGGAAACTGAAGCTTTCTTT. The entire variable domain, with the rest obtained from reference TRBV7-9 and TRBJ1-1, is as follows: DTGVSQNPRHKITKRGQNVTFRCDPISEHNRLYWYRQTLGQGPEFLTYFQNEAQLEKSRLLSDRFSAERPKGSFSTLEIQRTEQGDSAMYLCASSLSAGMETEAFFGQGTRLTVV.

This CDR3 is CASSSPGENTEAFF. CDR3 DNA: TGTGCCAGCAGTTCGCCGGGGGAGAACACTGAAGCTTTCTTT. The chain has TRBV28 and TRBJ1-1, with D tentatively TRBD1 (5 bases). The CDR3 loop spans 14 amino acids. Trimming left V 4 bases short and J 1 base short, with 10 bases between. Looked up from germline, CDR1 is MDHEN and CDR2 is SYDVKM.

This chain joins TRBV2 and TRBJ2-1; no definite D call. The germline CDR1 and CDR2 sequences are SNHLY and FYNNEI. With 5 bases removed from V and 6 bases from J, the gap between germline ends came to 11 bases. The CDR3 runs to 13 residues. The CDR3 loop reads CASSWRGVNEQFF. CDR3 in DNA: TGTGCCAGCAGTTGGAGAGGCGTCAATGAGCAGTTCTTC.

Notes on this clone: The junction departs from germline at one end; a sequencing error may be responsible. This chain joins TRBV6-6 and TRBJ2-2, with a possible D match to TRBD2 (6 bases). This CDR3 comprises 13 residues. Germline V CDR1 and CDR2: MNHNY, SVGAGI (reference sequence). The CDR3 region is CASSTSSTGELSF. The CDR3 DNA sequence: TGTGCCAGCAGTACTAGCAGCACCGGGGAGCTGTCTTTT.

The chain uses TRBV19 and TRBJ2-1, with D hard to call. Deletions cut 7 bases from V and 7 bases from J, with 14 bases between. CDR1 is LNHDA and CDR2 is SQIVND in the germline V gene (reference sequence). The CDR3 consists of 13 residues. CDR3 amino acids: CASTPGLSNEQFF. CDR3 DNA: TGTGCCAGTACCCCCGGGTTGAGTAATGAGCAGTTCTTC.